The clone carrying this TCR beta chain is medium-sized in the sample. No antigen is known for it. Researchers used genomic DNA as the template to profile TCR beta VDJ and CDR3. MiXCR was run by TCRdb on the reads, yielding one entry per CDR3 protein. The table records some 47,000 distinct CDR3 sequences, over 60% of them present only once. CDR3 length: 12 amino acids. Trimming removed 3 bases from V and 7 bases from J, with 9 bases in between. Germline V gene data show CDR1 as WNHNN and CDR2 as SYGVQD (reference sequence). These data are taken from a study of CD8+CD57+ T cells in acquired aplastic anemia. Turning to the study itself: Average DNA yield from sorted CD4+ and CD8+ cells was around 3.2 ug.

The study, taken as a whole, reports: Found in both controls and patients were around 31 CD8+ CDR3 sequences.

Sample: sorted CD4+, CD8+, or CD8+CD57+ T cells (not recorded which) from PBMCs. This chain joins TRBV10-1 and TRBJ1-2; TRBD1 is a possible D gene (5 bases). This clonotype was obtained from a human donor in good health, serving as a control. The CDR3 nucleotides read TGCGCCAGCAGTGATGGGGGGTTTGGCTACACCTTC. Amino acid sequence: CASSDGGFGYTF.